Presented here are 20 T cell receptor beta chains from one specimen sequenced in a study of early T cells in non-severe SARS-CoV-2 infection (dated by TCRdb to the early 2020s). The library was obtained by 5' RACE. Sequencing relied on a NextSeq 500. The public reads were quality trimmed at Q25 with fastp and then assembled into clones with MiXCR by TCRdb, keeping productive beta chains. Entries are consolidated by CDR3 protein sequence, retaining the most common genes and DNA. For this sample there are some 100,000 distinct CDR3 sequences; about 15% appear just once. The leading ten clones occupy approximately 0.5% of the sample. Sequenced: whole blood. All receptors derive from an adult who was a healthcare worker with PCR-confirmed SARS-CoV-2 infection or an uninfected control (not recorded which).

This clonotype has a handful of counts. V and J are TRBV5-1 and TRBJ2-5; TRBD1 aligns across 7 bases. Unmatched junction bases numbered 10, after V lost 5 bases and J lost 3 bases. The germline gives CDR1 SGHRS, CDR2 YFSETQ. The CDR3 spans 15 residues. The CDR3 nucleotides read TGCGCCAGCAGGGAGTCCGGGACAGAGGAAGAGACCCAGTACTTC. Translating gives CASRESGTEEETQYF.

V and J are TRBV27 and TRBJ2-5; possible D gene TRBD1, 6 bases. Trimming stripped 7 bases from V and 3 bases from J, with 9 bases between. Germline V gives CDR1 MNHEY, CDR2 SMNVEV (reference sequence). This CDR3 region has 12 residues. CDR3 protein: CASKTGKETQYF. CDR3 coding DNA: TGTGCCAGCAAAACAGGGAAAGAGACCCAGTACTTC.

This clonotype appeared many times. The V call is TRBV6-6, the J call TRBJ1-2; 7 bases match TRBD1. In germline, CDR1 is MNHNY, CDR2 SVGAGI (reference sequence). CDR3 length equals 15 residues. The J segment lost 0 bases and the V segment lost 3 bases, leaving 4 bases of the junction unmatched. CDR3 amino acids: CASSYRDRANYGYTF. The CDR3 DNA reads as TGTGCCAGCAGTTATCGGGACAGAGCTAACTATGGCTACACCTTC.

Comments on this clonotype: Germline is not matched at one junction end, which may reflect a read error. This chain joins TRBV7-2 and TRBJ2-3; D tentatively reads TRBD1 or TRBD2 (5 bases each). The CDR3 is 13 amino acids. In germline, CDR1 is SGHTA, CDR2 FQGNSA. CDR3 in amino acids: CASSLVNPGTLNF. CDR3 coding DNA: TGTGCCAGCAGCCTGGTCAATCCCGGGACCCTCAATTTT.

This clonotype has just a few counts. The chain couples TRBV18 to TRBJ2-1; D is unclear. Per germline, CDR1 KGHSH and CDR2 LQKENI. The V end was cut by 9 bases, the J end by 5 bases, with 20 bases between. The CDR3 contains 15 residues. CDR3: CASTPELPTDNEQFF. The CDR3 nucleotides read TGTGCCAGTACTCCCGAGCTACCGACCGACAATGAGCAGTTCTTC.

V gene TRBV24-1 combines with J gene TRBJ2-3; D remains ambiguous. The V end lost 3 bases, the J end lost 1 base, and 4 bases lay between the germline ends. The CDR3 loop spans 13 amino acids. Looked up from germline, CDR1 is KGHDR and CDR2 is SFDVKD. The CDR3 spells CATSDRGTDTQYF. The DNA of the CDR3 is TGTGCCACCAGTGATAGGGGCACAGATACGCAGTATTTT.

This clonotype was detected only a few times. V gene TRBV5-1 combines with J gene TRBJ2-7; weak D call: TRBD2 (5 bases). Germline CDR1 and CDR2: SGHRS and YFSETQ. The CDR3 length is 11 residues. The V end was cut by 2 bases, the J end by 6 bases, with 6 bases between. CDR3 amino acids: CASSFEGEQYV. CDR3 DNA: TGCGCCAGCAGCTTTGAGGGCGAGCAGTACGTC.

This clonotype has a count of ten or more. The V and J genes are TRBV11-2 and TRBJ1-5, with TRBD1 matching over 9 bases. The junction had 8 bases not matched to a gene; V was cut back by 7 bases and J by 4 bases. This CDR3 region has 15 residues. Per germline, CDR1 SGHAT and CDR2 FQNNGV. This chain's CDR3 is CASTRKDRGNQPQHF. DNA of the CDR3: TGTGCCAGCACAAGAAAGGACAGGGGAAATCAGCCCCAGCATTTT.

This clonotype has only a few counts. The chain joins TRBV29-1 to TRBJ2-3; TRBD2 aligns across 12 bases. V gave up 3 bases and J gave up 2 bases; unmatched junction bases: 24. CDR1 is SQVTM and CDR2 is ANQGSEA in the germline V gene. This CDR3 is built from 22 residues. CDR3 residues: CSVDAVATSGGLHAGDTDTQYF. The CDR3 DNA sequence: TGCAGCGTTGACGCGGTCGCAACTAGCGGGGGGCTACATGCCGGGGACACAGATACGCAGTATTTT.

The chain links TRBV11-2 to TRBJ1-3; TRBD1 might be the D (5 bases). Trimming pared 1 base from V and 4 bases from J, leaving 8 bases between. Germline V gene sequence: CDR1 SGHAT, CDR2 FQNNGV. This CDR3 has 14 residues. CDR3 DNA: TGTGCCAGCAGCTTAGGCGCAGGGGGAAACACCATATATTTT. Translation: CASSLGAGGNTIYF. Combining the CDR3 with reference TRBV11-2 and TRBJ1-3 gives the whole variable domain EAGVAQSPRYKIIEKRQSVAFWCNPISGHATLYWYQQILGQGPKLLIQFQNNGVVDDSQLPKDRFSAERLKGVDSTLKIQPAKLEDSAVYLCASSLGAGGNTIYFGEGSWLTVV.

The chain joins TRBV14 to TRBJ2-3; 7 bases are shared with TRBD2. The V gene's germline CDR1 is SGHDN and CDR2 FVKESK. This CDR3 spans 19 amino acids. J gave up 0 bases and V 3 bases, and 15 bases lay outside the gene matches. CDR3 in amino acids: CASSHDWVGGRESTDTQYF. The CDR3, as DNA: TGTGCCAGCAGCCATGATTGGGTGGGAGGGAGAGAAAGCACAGATACGCAGTATTTT.

In this sample, this clonotype turned up a few times. The chain employs TRBV19 and TRBJ2-3; 7 bases are a match to TRBD2. The V gene end was trimmed by 6 bases and the J gene end by 5 bases; junction bases not matched to a gene: 11. The CDR3 runs to 15 residues. The germline gives CDR1 LNHDA, CDR2 SQIVND (reference sequence). CDR3 amino acids: CASSPERGPGDTQYF. CDR3 coding DNA: TGTGCCAGTAGCCCGGAGCGGGGCCCTGGAGATACGCAGTATTTT.

The sample holds many counts of this clonotype. The V gene is TRBV7-3, the J gene TRBJ2-2; TRBD2 is a possible D gene (5 bases). From germline, CDR1 is SGHTA and CDR2 FQGTGA. V lost 6 bases to trimming and J lost 2 bases, with 13 bases between them. There are 15 residues in the CDR3. This CDR3 reads CASSPDWTNTGELFF. DNA of the CDR3: TGTGCCAGCAGTCCGGACTGGACTAACACCGGGGAGCTGTTTTTT.

This clonotype was seen many times. This chain uses TRBV5-1 with TRBJ1-4; a possible D gene is TRBD1 (5 bases). V was cut by 3 bases and J by 12 bases, with 24 bases left in between. Germline CDR1 is SGHRS and CDR2 is YFSETQ. The CDR3 is 16 residues long. The CDR3 region has the DNA TGCGCCAGCAGCTCCTCCCCCGGGACCCACTCACCTGAACTGTTTTTT. Its protein product is CASSSSPGTHSPELFF.

This clonotype was seen at least ten times. The V gene is TRBV11-2, the J gene TRBJ1-1, with 9 bases fitting TRBD1. The V segment lost 2 bases and the J segment 4 bases; nucleotides outside the gene matches: 5. The CDR3 contains 15 residues. Germline V gene lookup returns CDR1 SGHAT and CDR2 FQNNGV. CDR3: CASSLYTGGGTEAFF. CDR3 DNA: TGTGCCAGCAGCTTATATACAGGGGGCGGCACTGAAGCTTTCTTT.

This clonotype showed up many times. The chain has TRBV7-6 and TRBJ1-1; D perhaps matches TRBD1 (5 bases). The CDR3 sequence is 16 residues long. The germline V gene encodes CDR1 SGHVS and CDR2 FNYEAQ. V lost 1 base, J lost 0 bases, and 12 bases lay in between. This CDR3 is CASSLGGRGMNTEAFF. The CDR3, as DNA: TGTGCCAGCAGCTTAGGCGGGAGGGGCATGAACACTGAAGCTTTCTTT.

Only a few counts were recorded for this clonotype. The chain couples TRBV20-1 to TRBJ1-1; D remains ambiguous. Germline V CDR1 and CDR2: DFQATT, SNEGSKA (reference sequence). V dropped 6 bases and J dropped 1 base, with 9 bases sitting between them. This CDR3 contains 12 residues. CDR3 region: CSALNTNTEAFF. The CDR3 region has the DNA TGCAGTGCATTAAATACGAACACTGAAGCTTTCTTT.

This clonotype was seen more than once but under ten times. This rearrangement joins TRBV12-3 or TRBV12-4 to TRBJ2-5; 11 nucleotides line up with TRBD2. The CDR3 is made up of 16 amino acids. The V and J ends lost 8 bases and 7 bases, in that order; junction bases with no gene match: 15. The CDR3 sequence is CASQATSGDLWGTQYF. Written as DNA, the CDR3 is TGTGCCAGCCAGGCGACTAGCGGGGACCTCTGGGGGACCCAGTACTTC.

J is TRBJ1-6 and V is TRBV7-2, with D unclear. The V and J ends lost 1 base and 11 bases respectively, with 12 bases between them. The CDR3 length is 14 residues. The germline V gene has CDR1 SGHTA and CDR2 FQGNSA. The CDR3 DNA follows: TGTGCCAGCAGCTTAGGAGTCAAGGATCCACCCCTCCACTTT. Translating gives CASSLGVKDPPLHF.

The J gene is TRBJ2-7, the V gene TRBV6-6; 10 bases line up with TRBD1. With 8 bases clipped from V and 6 bases from J, the junction kept 7 bases outside the gene matches. This CDR3 spans 13 amino acids. Germline V lookup: CDR1 MNHNY, CDR2 SVGAGI (reference sequence). The CDR3 is CASGTGDAREQYV. The DNA of the CDR3 is TGTGCCAGCGGGACAGGGGACGCACGCGAGCAGTACGTC.